The 26 T cell receptor beta chains below were found in one sample sequenced in a study of persistence of HIV-infected CD4 T cells. An overlapping HIV-1 Gag peptide pool stimulated these cells at 0.75 to 1 ug/peptide/mL. Sorting of responding CD4+ T cells relied on upregulated CD40 ligand together with CD69. The libraries were made with immunoSEQ version 4 in survey mode. Produced via immunoSEQ multiplex PCR; TCRdb's table is partial and in-frame only. Altogether about 14,000 clones are present, less than 70% being singletons, with the ten largest covering 6.5% to 8.5%. Their antigen targets remain unknown. Sequencing used CD4+ T cells sorted from PBMCs after approximately 19-hour stimulation, obtained from a patient who received antiretroviral therapy. These receptors originate from an adult man with HIV who was CMV-seropositive.

The V call is TRBV5-6, the J call TRBJ2-5; D may match TRBD1 or TRBD2 (6 bases each). Trimming took 2 bases from V and 1 from J, leaving 15 bases between them. Germline-derived CDR1 and CDR2 are SGHDT and YYEEEE. This CDR3 has 16 residues. The chain's CDR3 is CASSFLGGPVQETQYF. The CDR3 DNA sequence: TGTGCCAGCAGCTTCCTTGGGGGGCCTGTCCAAGAGACCCAGTACTTC.

The chain has TRBV3-1 (or the pseudogene TRBV3-2) and TRBJ1-1, with D maybe TRBD1 (5 bases). Germline lookup yields CDR1 LGHDT and CDR2 YNNKEL (reference sequence). This CDR3 is 13 amino acids long. The ends were cut back, 3 bases at V and 5 bases at J, with 10 bases in the middle. CDR3 DNA sequence: TGTGCCAGCAGCCAGGGGGGGGTAACTGAAGCTTTCTTT. Its protein is CASSQGGVTEAFF.

The chain is built from TRBV10-3 and TRBJ2-2; 8 nucleotides match TRBD1. The junction had 6 bases not matched to a gene; V was cut back by 9 bases and J by 0 bases. Germline values: CDR1 ENHRY, CDR2 SYGVKD. The CDR3 runs 15 residues. CDR3 sequence: CAIWPGQANTGELFF. The CDR3 DNA reads as TGTGCCATTTGGCCGGGACAGGCGAACACCGGGGAGCTGTTTTTT.

The rearrangement joins TRBV7-9 to TRBJ2-7, with 9 bases fitting TRBD1. Germline CDR1 and CDR2: SEHNR and FQNEAQ (reference sequence). The CDR3 runs to 16 residues. Trimming at V came to 5 bases and at J to 0 bases, leaving 8 bases not matched to a gene. CDR3 DNA: TGTGCCAGCAGCCGCGGACAGGGGACCCTCTCCTACGAGCAGTACTTC. The encoded protein is CASSRGQGTLSYEQYF.

This chain joins TRBV18 and TRBJ1-1, with 12 bases matching TRBD1. The V and J ends lost 6 bases and 6 bases, in that order; junction bases with no gene match: 11. Looked up from germline, CDR1 is KGHSH and CDR2 is LQKENI. The CDR3 is made up of 16 amino acids. The CDR3 nucleotides read TGTGCCAGCTCGCCATCATCGGGACAGGGGGCCGCTGAAGCTTTCTTT. Amino acids: CASSPSSGQGAAEAFF.

The chain combines TRBV7-9 with TRBJ1-5; 8 bases match TRBD1. The junction had 6 bases not matched to a gene; V was cut back by 5 bases and J by 6 bases. CDR1 SEHNR and CDR2 FQNEAQ come from the germline V gene (reference sequence). The CDR3 is 14 residues long. The DNA for the CDR3 is TGTGCCAGCAGCCCCGGACAGGGTGGTCAGCCCCAGCATTTT. It translates to CASSPGQGGQPQHF.

The chain has TRBV5-1 and TRBJ2-7; TRBD1 aligns across 9 bases. This CDR3 is 15 amino acids long. Germline trimming cut 5 bases from V and 4 bases from J; bases unmatched to any gene: 10. Germline CDR1 and CDR2: SGHRS and YFSETQ. DNA of the CDR3: TGCGCCAGCAGGCTGGAAGGACAGGGGAGGTACGAGCAGTACTTC. This encodes CASRLEGQGRYEQYF.

J is TRBJ2-3 and V is TRBV5-6; 10 nucleotides line up with TRBD2. Germline CDR1 SGHDT, CDR2 YYEEEE. This CDR3 region has 18 residues. Trimming removed 0 bases from V and 3 bases from J; junction bases left unmatched: 10. CDR3: CASSLVPRLAGGTDTQYF. Here the CDR3 DNA reads TGTGCCAGCAGCTTGGTTCCCCGACTAGCGGGTGGGACAGATACGCAGTATTTT. The full variable domain, completed using reference TRBV5-6 and TRBJ2-3, is DAGVTQSPTHLIKTRGQQVTLRCSPKSGHDTVSWYQQALGQGPQFIFQYYEEEERQRGNFPDRFSGHQFPNYSSELNVNALLLGDSALYLCASSLVPRLAGGTDTQYFGPGTRLTVL.

This chain uses TRBV6-5 with TRBJ1-6; 8 bases align to TRBD1. This CDR3 has 15 amino acids. The J segment lost 7 bases and the V segment lost 7 bases, leaving 9 bases of the junction unmatched. Germline lookup yields CDR1 MNHEY and CDR2 SVGAGI. CDR3 nucleotide sequence: TGTGCCAGCACCTTTGGACAGGGAGGGAATTCACCCCTCCACTTT. Translating gives CASTFGQGGNSPLHF.

This rearrangement joins TRBV30 to TRBJ1-4; D gene unclear. The CDR3 runs to 13 residues. Trimming shortened V by 3 bases and J by 7 bases, and 12 bases separated the two germline ends. Germline V gene data show CDR1 as GTSNPN and CDR2 as SVGIG (reference sequence). The CDR3 sequence: CAWSLALGEKLFF. The CDR3 DNA reads as TGTGCCTGGAGCCTTGCCTTGGGTGAAAAACTGTTTTTT.

This chain connects TRBV13 to TRBJ1-1; 12 nucleotides align to TRBD1. V lost 8 bases and J lost 5; bases outside the gene matches: 9. The germline V gene has CDR1 PRHDT and CDR2 FYEKMQ (reference sequence). The CDR3 is 15 amino acids. The chain's CDR3 is CASWGQGAGLTEAFF. DNA for the CDR3: TGTGCCAGCTGGGGACAGGGGGCGGGTTTGACTGAAGCTTTCTTT.

The chain joins TRBV19 to TRBJ2-7; D remains ambiguous. This CDR3 comprises 14 residues. V gave up 1 base and J gave up 0 bases, with 7 bases separating them. Germline V lookup: CDR1 LNHDA, CDR2 SQIVND (reference sequence). The CDR3 DNA reads as TGTGCCAGTAGTATAGCACAGAACTCCTACGAGCAGTACTTC. It yields the protein CASSIAQNSYEQYF.

This chain uses TRBV7-2 with TRBJ1-1; 8 bases are shared with TRBD1. The germline V gene encodes CDR1 SGHTA and CDR2 FQGNSA. This CDR3 is 16 amino acids long. With 5 bases clipped from V and 0 bases from J, the junction kept 8 bases outside the gene matches. The CDR3 DNA is TGTGCCAGCAGCACGCAGGGGGCCCACATGAACACTGAAGCTTTCTTT. Amino acids: CASSTQGAHMNTEAFF.

The rearrangement joins TRBV2 to TRBJ1-6; weak D call: TRBD1 (6 bases). The CDR3 runs 14 residues. Germline loops: CDR1 SNHLY, CDR2 FYNNEI. Trimming removed 3 bases at V and 10 bases at J, with 13 bases between. The CDR3 DNA reads as TGTGCCAGCAGTGACTCTAGGGGGGGATCACCCCTCCACTTT. Encoded protein: CASSDSRGGSPLHF. Full variable domain (rest looked up from reference TRBV2 and TRBJ1-6): EPEVTQTPSHQVTQMGQEVILRCVPISNHLYFYWYRQILGQKVEFLVSFYNNEISEKSEIFDDQFSVERPDGSNFTLKIRSTKLEDSAMYFCASSDSRGGSPLHFGNGTRLTVT.

The rearrangement joins TRBV28 to TRBJ2-7; the D call may be TRBD1 or TRBD2 (6 bases each). This CDR3 comprises 13 residues. Trimming shortened V by 5 bases and J by 5 bases, and 13 bases separated the two germline ends. Germline V gene lookup returns CDR1 MDHEN and CDR2 SYDVKM. The CDR3 loop reads CASSKRGVNEQYF. The CDR3 DNA reads as TGTGCCAGCAGTAAGAGGGGGGTTAACGAGCAGTACTTC.

The chain is built from TRBV6-2 or TRBV6-3 and TRBJ2-7, with 10 bases aligning to TRBD2. The V segment lost 6 bases and the J segment 1 base; nucleotides outside the gene matches: 18. The germline V gene encodes CDR1 MNHEY and CDR2 SVGEGT. This CDR3 contains 19 residues. Written as DNA, the CDR3 is TGTGCCAGCAGCCGGCGAGAAAAGGCTAGCGGGAGTAGTTCCTACGAGCAGTACTTC. Protein product: CASSRREKASGSSSYEQYF.

This chain connects TRBV30 to TRBJ1-3; a possible D gene is TRBD1 (5 bases). V was clipped by 5 bases and J by 1 base, with 18 bases between them. Germline V gives CDR1 GTSNPN, CDR2 SVGIG (reference sequence). CDR3 size: 16 residues. The DNA of the CDR3 is TGTGCCTGGTCCCAGGTAGCCAGGGTATCTGGAAACACCATATATTTT. It codes for CAWSQVARVSGNTIYF.

This chain joins TRBV5-1 and TRBJ2-7, with a possible D match to TRBD1 (5 bases). V was clipped by 4 bases and J by 0 bases, with 11 bases between them. CDR1 and CDR2 (germline): SGHRS, YFSETQ. This CDR3 region has 14 residues. DNA of the CDR3: TGCGCCAGCAGCCCAGCCAGGGTCTCCTACGAGCAGTACTTC. As protein: CASSPARVSYEQYF.

CDR3: CATSRDMGGYTF. In nucleotides, the CDR3 is TGTGCCACCAGCAGAGATATGGGGGGCTACACCTTC. The chain is built from TRBV15 and TRBJ1-2, with D hard to call. V was clipped by 0 bases and J by 8 bases, with 7 bases between them. This CDR3 is built from 12 residues. Germline lookup yields CDR1 LNHNV and CDR2 YYDKDF (reference sequence).

The J gene is TRBJ1-2, the V gene TRBV15, with 7 bases matching TRBD1. CDR1 LNHNV and CDR2 YYDKDF come from the germline V gene (reference sequence). The CDR3 runs 14 residues. V shed 9 bases, J shed 9 bases, and the junction held 16 bases outside the gene matches. CDR3: CATNFPGQINRYTF. The CDR3 DNA follows: TGTGCCACGAATTTTCCGGGACAGATTAATCGCTACACCTTC.

The rearrangement links TRBV5-1 to TRBJ2-7, with 9 bases fitting TRBD1. Germline trimming cut 1 base from V and 2 bases from J; bases unmatched to any gene: 4. Germline V gene data show CDR1 as SGHRS and CDR2 as YFSETQ. The CDR3 is 15 residues long. The CDR3 DNA follows: TGCGCCAGCAGCTTGTTGGACAGGGGACCCTACGAGCAGTACTTC. This translates into CASSLLDRGPYEQYF.

The chain carries TRBV7-2 and TRBJ2-3; D may be TRBD2 (5 bases). This CDR3 is built from 15 residues. V lost 8 bases and J 2 bases, leaving 17 bases between the germline ends. CDR1 is SGHTA and CDR2 is FQGNSA in the germline V gene. The CDR3 DNA follows: TGTGCCAGCCGTTCCCGGGAACTCCTCACAGATACGCAGTATTTT. Protein sequence: CASRSRELLTDTQYF.

The rearrangement links TRBV29-1 to TRBJ2-3; no firm D call. Germline V gives CDR1 SQVTM, CDR2 ANQGSEA. The germline V and J ends were trimmed by 3 bases and 0 bases, with 10 bases remaining between them. CDR3 length: 14 residues. CDR3 nucleotides: TGCAGCGTTGAGGGTAAACCTAGCACAGATACGCAGTATTTT. Translating it yields CSVEGKPSTDTQYF.

CDR3 sequence reads: CASSLVFAQGYEQFF. For the CDR3, the DNA is TGCGCCAGCAGCTTGGTTTTCGCGCAGGGTTATGAGCAGTTCTTC. The chain couples TRBV5-1 to TRBJ2-1; TRBD1 might be the D (5 bases). Germline CDR1 SGHRS, CDR2 YFSETQ. The CDR3 runs to 15 residues. V lost 0 bases, J lost 8 bases, and 15 bases lay in between. The full variable domain, rest sourced from reference TRBV5-1 and TRBJ2-1, is KAGVTQTPRYLIKTRGQQVTLSCSPISGHRSVSWYQQTPGQGLQFLFEYFSETQRNKGNFPGRFSGRQFSNSRSEMNVSTLELGDSALYLCASSLVFAQGYEQFFGPGTRLTVL.

This clone was seen a handful of times. This rearrangement joins TRBV10-1 to TRBJ2-7; D is unclear. CDR3 length: 12 residues. The V end lost 3 bases, the J end lost 2 bases, and 5 bases lay between the germline ends. From germline, CDR1 is WNHNN and CDR2 SYGVQD (reference sequence). The CDR3 bases are TGCGCCAGCAGTGATGGGGCCTACGAGCAGTACTTC. Protein sequence: CASSDGAYEQYF.

The chain uses TRBV4-2 and TRBJ1-1; D not certain. This CDR3 region has 15 residues. Germline CDR1 and CDR2: LGHNA and YNFKEQ. Trimming left V 0 bases short and J 6 bases short, with 14 bases between. Here the CDR3 DNA reads TGTGCCAGCAGCCAAGATTCTCCCGGGAAATCTGAAGCTTTCTTT. It translates to CASSQDSPGKSEAFF.